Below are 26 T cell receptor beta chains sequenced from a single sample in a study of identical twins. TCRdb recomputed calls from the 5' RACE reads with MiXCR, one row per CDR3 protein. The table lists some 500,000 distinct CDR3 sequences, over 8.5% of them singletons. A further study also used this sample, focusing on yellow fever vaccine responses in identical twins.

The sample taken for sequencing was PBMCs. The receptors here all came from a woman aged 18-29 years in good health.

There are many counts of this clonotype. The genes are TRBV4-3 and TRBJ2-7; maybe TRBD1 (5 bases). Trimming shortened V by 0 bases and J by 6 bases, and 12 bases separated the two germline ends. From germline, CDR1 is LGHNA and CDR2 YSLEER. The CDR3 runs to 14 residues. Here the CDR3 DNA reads TGCGCCAGCAGCCAAGATCATCCAGGGTTCGAGCAGTACTTC. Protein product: CASSQDHPGFEQYF.

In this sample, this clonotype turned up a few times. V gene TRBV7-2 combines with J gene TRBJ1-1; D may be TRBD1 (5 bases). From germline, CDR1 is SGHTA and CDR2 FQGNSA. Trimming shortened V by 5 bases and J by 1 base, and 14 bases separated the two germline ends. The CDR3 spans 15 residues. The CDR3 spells CASSLRRGSNTEAFF. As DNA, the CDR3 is TGTGCCAGCAGCCTAAGGAGGGGCTCGAACACTGAAGCTTTCTTT.

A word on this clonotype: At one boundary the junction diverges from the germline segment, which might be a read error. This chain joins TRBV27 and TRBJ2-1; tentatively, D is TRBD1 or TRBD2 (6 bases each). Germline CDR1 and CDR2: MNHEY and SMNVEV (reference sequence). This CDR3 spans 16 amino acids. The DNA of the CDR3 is TGTGCCAGCAGTTTATCCGGGAAGGGGGGTTACAGTGAGCAGTTCTTC. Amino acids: CASSLSGKGGYSEQFF.

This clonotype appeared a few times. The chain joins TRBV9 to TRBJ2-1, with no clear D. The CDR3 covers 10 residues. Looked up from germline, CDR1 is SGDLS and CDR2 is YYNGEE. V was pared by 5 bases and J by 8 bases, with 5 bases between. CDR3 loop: CASREHEQFF. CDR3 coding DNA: TGTGCCAGCAGGGAACATGAGCAGTTCTTC.

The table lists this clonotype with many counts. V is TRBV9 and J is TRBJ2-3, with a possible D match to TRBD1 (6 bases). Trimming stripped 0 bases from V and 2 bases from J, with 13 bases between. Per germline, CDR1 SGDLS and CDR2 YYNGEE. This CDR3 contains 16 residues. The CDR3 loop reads CASSVGRGGSTDTQYF. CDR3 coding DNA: TGTGCCAGCAGCGTAGGGAGAGGGGGTTCCACAGATACGCAGTATTTT.

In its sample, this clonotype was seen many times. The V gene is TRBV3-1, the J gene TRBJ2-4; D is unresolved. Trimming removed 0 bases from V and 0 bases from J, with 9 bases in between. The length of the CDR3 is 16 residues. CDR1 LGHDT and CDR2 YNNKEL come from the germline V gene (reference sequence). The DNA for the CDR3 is TGTGCCAGCAGCCAAGATCAGAGTCTAGCCAAAAACATTCAGTACTTC. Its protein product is CASSQDQSLAKNIQYF.

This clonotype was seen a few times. The DNA for the CDR3 is TGTGCCAGCACCCCCGGGACAACCACAGATACGCAGTATTTT. Encoded protein: CASTPGTTTDTQYF. The V and J genes are TRBV6-2 or TRBV6-3 and TRBJ2-3; a possible D gene is TRBD1 (6 bases). V was trimmed by 7 bases and J by 2 bases, leaving 13 bases between them. The CDR3 length is 14 residues. Germline V CDR1 and CDR2: MNHEY, SVGEGT.

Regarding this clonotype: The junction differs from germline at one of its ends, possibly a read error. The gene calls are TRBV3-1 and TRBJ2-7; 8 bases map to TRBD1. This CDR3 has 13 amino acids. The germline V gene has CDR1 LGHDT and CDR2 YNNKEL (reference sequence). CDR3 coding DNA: TGTGCCAGCAGCCAAGATCTGCGGACAGGGATGCTCTTC. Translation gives CASSQDLRTGMLF.

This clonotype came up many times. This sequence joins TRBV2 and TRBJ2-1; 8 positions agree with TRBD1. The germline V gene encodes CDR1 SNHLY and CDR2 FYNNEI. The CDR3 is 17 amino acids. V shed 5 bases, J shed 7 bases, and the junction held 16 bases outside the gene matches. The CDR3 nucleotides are TGTGCCAGCAGTAGATCTCAGGGGGCGGGACTTGATAATGAGCAGTTCTTC. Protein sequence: CASSRSQGAGLDNEQFF.

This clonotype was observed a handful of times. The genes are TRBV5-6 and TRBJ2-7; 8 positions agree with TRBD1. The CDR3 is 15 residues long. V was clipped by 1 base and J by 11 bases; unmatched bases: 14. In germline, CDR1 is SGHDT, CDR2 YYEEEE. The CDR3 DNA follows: TGTGCCAGCAGCTTGTTGTCGGGACAGGAAACTAGCAAGTACTTC. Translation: CASSLLSGQETSKYF.

The CDR3 loop reads CASSRQGLRTGELFF. The DNA of the CDR3 is TGTGCCAGCAGCCGACAGGGTTTGCGTACCGGGGAGCTGTTTTTT. The chain uses TRBV6-1 and TRBJ2-2; TRBD1 matches at 7 bases. The J segment lost 5 bases and the V segment lost 6 bases, leaving 9 bases of the junction unmatched. The CDR3 is made up of 15 amino acids. Germline V gene sequence: CDR1 MNHNS, CDR2 SASEGT.

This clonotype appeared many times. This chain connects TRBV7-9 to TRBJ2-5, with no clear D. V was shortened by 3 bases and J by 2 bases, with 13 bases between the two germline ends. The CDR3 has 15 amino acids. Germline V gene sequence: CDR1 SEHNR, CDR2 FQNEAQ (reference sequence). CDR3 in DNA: TGTGCCAGCAGCTTCGGGTTGCCAGGACAAGAGACCCAGTACTTC. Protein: CASSFGLPGQETQYF. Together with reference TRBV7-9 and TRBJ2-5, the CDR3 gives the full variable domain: DTGVSQNPRHKITKRGQNVTFRCDPISEHNRLYWYRQTLGQGPEFLTYFQNEAQLEKSRLLSDRFSAERPKGSFSTLEIQRTEQGDSAMYLCASSFGLPGQETQYFGPGTRLLVL.

The DNA for the CDR3 is TGCAGTGCTAGTGGGACAGGGGGCTACACCGGGGAGCTGTTTTTT. It specifies CSASGTGGYTGELFF. V and J are TRBV20-1 and TRBJ2-2; 12 bases fit TRBD1. Trimming at V came to 3 bases and at J to 3 bases, leaving 2 bases not matched to a gene. Germline-derived CDR1 and CDR2 are DFQATT and SNEGSKA (reference sequence). The CDR3 consists of 15 residues.

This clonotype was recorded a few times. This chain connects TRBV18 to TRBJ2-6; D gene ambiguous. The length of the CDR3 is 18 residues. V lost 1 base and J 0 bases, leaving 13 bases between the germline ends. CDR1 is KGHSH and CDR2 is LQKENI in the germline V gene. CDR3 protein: CASSPLFGPSSGANVLTF. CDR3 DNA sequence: TGTGCCAGCTCACCACTCTTCGGTCCTAGCTCTGGGGCCAACGTCCTGACTTTC.

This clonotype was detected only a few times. The CDR3 DNA reads TGCGCCAGCAGCTTGGAAACCGGGACAGGGACCTACGAGCAGTACTTC. This gives the protein CASSLETGTGTYEQYF. This chain links TRBV5-1 with TRBJ2-7; 9 bases agree with TRBD1. V shed 0 bases and J 2 bases; nucleotides not matched to a gene: 6. This CDR3 has 16 amino acids. Germline V CDR1 and CDR2: SGHRS, YFSETQ. Full variable domain (missing parts from reference TRBV5-1 and TRBJ2-7): KAGVTQTPRYLIKTRGQQVTLSCSPISGHRSVSWYQQTPGQGLQFLFEYFSETQRNKGNFPGRFSGRQFSNSRSEMNVSTLELGDSALYLCASSLETGTGTYEQYFGPGTRLTVT.

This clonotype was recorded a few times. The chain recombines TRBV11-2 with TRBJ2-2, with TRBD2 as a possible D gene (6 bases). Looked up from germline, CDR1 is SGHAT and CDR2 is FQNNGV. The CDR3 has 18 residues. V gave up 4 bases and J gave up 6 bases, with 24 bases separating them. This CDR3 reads CASSSNPGRGTMAGELFF. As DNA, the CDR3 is TGTGCCAGCAGCTCAAACCCGGGACGGGGGACGATGGCCGGGGAGCTGTTTTTT.

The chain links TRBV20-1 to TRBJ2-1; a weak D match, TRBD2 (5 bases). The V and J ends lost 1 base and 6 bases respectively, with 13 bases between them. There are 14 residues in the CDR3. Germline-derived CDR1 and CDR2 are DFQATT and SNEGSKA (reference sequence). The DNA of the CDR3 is TGCAGTGCTAGAGCGGGGATTATGTTCAATGAGCAGTTCTTC. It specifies CSARAGIMFNEQFF.

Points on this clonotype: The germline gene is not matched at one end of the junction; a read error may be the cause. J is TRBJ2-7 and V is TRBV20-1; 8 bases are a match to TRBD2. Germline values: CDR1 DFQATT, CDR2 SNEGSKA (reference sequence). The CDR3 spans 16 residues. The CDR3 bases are TGCTGTGCTAGAGACCTTATGGCGGGAGGTTTCTACGAGCAGTACTTC. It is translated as CCARDLMAGGFYEQYF.

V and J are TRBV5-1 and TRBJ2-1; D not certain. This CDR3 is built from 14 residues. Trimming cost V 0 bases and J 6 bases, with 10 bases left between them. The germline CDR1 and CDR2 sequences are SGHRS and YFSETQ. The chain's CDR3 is CASSLASGFNEQFF. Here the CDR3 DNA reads TGCGCCAGCAGCTTGGCGAGTGGGTTCAATGAGCAGTTCTTC.

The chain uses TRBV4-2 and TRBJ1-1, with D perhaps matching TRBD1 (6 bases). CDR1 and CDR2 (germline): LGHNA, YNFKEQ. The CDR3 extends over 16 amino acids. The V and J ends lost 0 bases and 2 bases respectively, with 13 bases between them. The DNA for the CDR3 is TGTGCCAGCAGCCAAGATCTCTCCAGGGGTAACACTGAAGCTTTCTTT. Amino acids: CASSQDLSRGNTEAFF.

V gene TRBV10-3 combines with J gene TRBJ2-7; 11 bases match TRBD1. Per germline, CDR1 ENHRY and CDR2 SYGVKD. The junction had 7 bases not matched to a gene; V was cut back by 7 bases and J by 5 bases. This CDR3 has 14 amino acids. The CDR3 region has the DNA TGTGCCATCAACCCCGGGACAGGGGGAGACGAGCAGTACTTC. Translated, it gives CAINPGTGGDEQYF.

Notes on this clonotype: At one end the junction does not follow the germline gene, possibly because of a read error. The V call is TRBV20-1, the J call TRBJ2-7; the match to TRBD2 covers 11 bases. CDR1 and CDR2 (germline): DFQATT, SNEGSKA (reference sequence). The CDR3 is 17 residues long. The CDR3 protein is CCARSRASGGRSYEQYF. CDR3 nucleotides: TGCTGTGCTAGATCCCGGGCTAGCGGGGGGCGCTCCTACGAGCAGTACTTC.

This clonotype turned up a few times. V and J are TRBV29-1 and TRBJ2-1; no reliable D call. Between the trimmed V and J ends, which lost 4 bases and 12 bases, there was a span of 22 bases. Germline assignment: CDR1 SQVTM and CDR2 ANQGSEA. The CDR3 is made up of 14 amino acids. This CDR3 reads CSVATPPGVMGQFF. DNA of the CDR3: TGCAGCGTTGCTACCCCGCCAGGCGTCATGGGGCAGTTCTTC.

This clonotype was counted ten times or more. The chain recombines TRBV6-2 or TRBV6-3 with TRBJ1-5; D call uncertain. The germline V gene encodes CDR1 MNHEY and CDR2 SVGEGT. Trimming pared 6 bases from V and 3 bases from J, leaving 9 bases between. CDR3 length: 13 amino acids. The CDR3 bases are TGTGCCAGCAGACCAGGATTCAATCAGCCCCAGCATTTT. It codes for CASRPGFNQPQHF.

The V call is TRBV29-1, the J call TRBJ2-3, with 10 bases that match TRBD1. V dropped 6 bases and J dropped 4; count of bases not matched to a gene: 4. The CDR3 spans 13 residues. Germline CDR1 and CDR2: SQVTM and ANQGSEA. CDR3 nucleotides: TGCAGCGTGGGGACAGGGGAAGCAGATACGCAGTATTTT. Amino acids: CSVGTGEADTQYF.

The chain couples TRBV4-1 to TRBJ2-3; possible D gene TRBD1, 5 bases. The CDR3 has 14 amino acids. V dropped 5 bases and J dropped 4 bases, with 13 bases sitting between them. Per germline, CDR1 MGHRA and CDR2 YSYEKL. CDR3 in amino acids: CASSKGVYADTQYF. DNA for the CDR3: TGCGCCAGCAGCAAAGGGGTTTACGCAGATACGCAGTATTTT.